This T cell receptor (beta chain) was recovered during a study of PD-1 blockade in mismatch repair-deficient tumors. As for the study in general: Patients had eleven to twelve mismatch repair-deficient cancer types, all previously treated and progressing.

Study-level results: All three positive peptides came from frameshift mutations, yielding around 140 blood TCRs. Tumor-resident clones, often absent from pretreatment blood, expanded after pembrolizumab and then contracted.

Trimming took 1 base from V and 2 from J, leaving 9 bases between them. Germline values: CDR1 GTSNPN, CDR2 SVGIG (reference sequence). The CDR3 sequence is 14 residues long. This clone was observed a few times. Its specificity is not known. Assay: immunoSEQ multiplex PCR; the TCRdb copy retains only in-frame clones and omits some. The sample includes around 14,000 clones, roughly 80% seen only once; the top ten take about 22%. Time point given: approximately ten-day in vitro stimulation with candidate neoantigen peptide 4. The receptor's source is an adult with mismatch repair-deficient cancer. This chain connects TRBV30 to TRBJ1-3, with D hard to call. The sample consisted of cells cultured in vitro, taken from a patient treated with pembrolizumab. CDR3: CAWSEGVPGNTIYF. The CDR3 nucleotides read TGTGCCTGGAGTGAAGGAGTGCCTGGAAACACCATATATTTT.